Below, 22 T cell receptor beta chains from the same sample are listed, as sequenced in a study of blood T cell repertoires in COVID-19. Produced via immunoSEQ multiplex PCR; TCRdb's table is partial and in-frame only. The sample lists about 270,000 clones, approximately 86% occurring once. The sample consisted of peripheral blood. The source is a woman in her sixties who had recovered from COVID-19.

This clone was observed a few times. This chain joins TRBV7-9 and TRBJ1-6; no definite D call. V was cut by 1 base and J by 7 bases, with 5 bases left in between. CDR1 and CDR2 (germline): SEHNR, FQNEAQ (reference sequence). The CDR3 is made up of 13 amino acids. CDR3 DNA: TGTGCCAGCAGCTTAGAACAGAATTCACCCCTCCACTTT. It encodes CASSLEQNSPLHF.

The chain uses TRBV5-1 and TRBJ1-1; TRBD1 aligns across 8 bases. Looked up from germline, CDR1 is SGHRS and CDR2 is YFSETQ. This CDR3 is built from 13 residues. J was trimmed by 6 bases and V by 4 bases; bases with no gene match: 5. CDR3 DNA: TGCGCCAGCAGCGTAGGGACAGGCGCTGAAGCTTTCTTT. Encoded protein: CASSVGTGAEAFF.

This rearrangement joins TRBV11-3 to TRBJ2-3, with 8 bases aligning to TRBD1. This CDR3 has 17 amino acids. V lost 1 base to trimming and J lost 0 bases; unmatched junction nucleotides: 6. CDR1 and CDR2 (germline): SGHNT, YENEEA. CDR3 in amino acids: CASSLGAGGPSTDTQYF. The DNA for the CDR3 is TGTGCCAGCAGCTTAGGGGCAGGGGGCCCTAGCACAGATACGCAGTATTTT.

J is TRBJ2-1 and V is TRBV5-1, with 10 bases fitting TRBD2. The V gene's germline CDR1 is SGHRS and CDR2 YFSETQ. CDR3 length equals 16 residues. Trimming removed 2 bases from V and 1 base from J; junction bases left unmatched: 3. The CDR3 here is CASSFTSGVSYNEQFF. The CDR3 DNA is TGCGCCAGCAGCTTCACTAGCGGGGTATCCTACAATGAGCAGTTCTTC.

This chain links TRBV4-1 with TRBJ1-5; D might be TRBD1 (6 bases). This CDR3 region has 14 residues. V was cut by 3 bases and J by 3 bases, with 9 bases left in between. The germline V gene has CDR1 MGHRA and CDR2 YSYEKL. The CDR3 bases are TGCGCCAGCAGCCAGGGGGCAAACAATCAGCCCCAGCATTTT. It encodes CASSQGANNQPQHF.

In DNA form, the CDR3 reads TGTGCCAGCAGCGAACGGGACAGGGCGGCTTTCTTT. Its protein is CASSERDRAAFF. The chain employs TRBV27 and TRBJ1-1, with TRBD1 matching over 9 bases. V shed 6 bases, J shed 11 bases, and the junction held 7 bases outside the gene matches. The germline gives CDR1 MNHEY, CDR2 SMNVEV (reference sequence). CDR3 length: 12 amino acids.

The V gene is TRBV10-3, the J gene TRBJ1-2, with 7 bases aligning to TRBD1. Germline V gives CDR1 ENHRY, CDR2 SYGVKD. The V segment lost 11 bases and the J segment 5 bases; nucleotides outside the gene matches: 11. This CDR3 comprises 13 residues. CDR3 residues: CAVHLGQAYGYTF. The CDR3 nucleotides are TGTGCCGTCCACCTCGGACAGGCTTATGGCTACACCTTC.

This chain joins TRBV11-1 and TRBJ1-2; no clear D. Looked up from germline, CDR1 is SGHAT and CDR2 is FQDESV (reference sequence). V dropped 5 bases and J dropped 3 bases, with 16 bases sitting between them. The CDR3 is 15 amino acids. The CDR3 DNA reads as TGTGCCAGCAGCCCTTCTATGGTACTGGACTATGGCTACACCTTC. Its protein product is CASSPSMVLDYGYTF.

CDR3 protein: CASSLEGRDYEQYF. In nucleotides, the CDR3 is TGTGCCAGCAGCCTAGAGGGCAGGGACTACGAGCAGTACTTC. The J gene is TRBJ2-7, the V gene TRBV7-8, with D tentatively TRBD1 or TRBD2 (5 bases each). This CDR3 comprises 14 residues. CDR1 SGHVS and CDR2 FQNEAQ come from the germline V gene. The V and J ends lost 5 bases and 3 bases respectively, with 14 bases between them.

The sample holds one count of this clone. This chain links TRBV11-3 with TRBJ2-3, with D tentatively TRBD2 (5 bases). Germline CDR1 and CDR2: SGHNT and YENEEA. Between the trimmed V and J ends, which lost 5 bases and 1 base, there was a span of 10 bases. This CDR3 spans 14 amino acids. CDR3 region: CASSRGSGTDTQYF. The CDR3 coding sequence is TGTGCCAGCAGCCGCGGTAGCGGCACAGATACGCAGTATTTT.

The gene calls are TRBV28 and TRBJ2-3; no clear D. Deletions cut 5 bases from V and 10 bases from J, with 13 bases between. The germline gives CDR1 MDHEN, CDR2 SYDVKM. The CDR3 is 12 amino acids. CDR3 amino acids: CASSTQNRSQYF. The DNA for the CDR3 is TGTGCCAGCAGTACCCAGAACAGATCGCAGTATTTT.

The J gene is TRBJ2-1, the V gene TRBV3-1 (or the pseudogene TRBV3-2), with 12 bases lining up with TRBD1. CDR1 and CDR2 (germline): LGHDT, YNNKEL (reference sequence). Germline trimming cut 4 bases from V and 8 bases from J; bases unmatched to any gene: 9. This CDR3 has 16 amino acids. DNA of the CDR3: TGTGCCAGCAGCCCGACCCGGGACAGGGGGCTCGATGAGCAGTTCTTC. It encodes CASSPTRDRGLDEQFF.

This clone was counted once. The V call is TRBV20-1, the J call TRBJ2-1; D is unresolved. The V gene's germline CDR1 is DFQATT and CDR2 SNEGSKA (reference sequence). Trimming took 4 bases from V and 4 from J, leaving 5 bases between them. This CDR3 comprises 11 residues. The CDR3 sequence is CSATFYNEQFF. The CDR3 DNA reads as TGCAGTGCTACCTTTTACAATGAGCAGTTCTTC.

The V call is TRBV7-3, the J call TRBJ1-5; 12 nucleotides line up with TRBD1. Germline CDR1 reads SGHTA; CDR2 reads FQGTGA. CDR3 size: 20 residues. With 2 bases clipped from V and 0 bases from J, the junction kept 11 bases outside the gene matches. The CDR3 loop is CASSLFWDRGRGDSNQPQHF. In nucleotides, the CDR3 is TGTGCCAGCAGCTTATTCTGGGACAGGGGGCGAGGGGATAGCAATCAGCCCCAGCATTTT.

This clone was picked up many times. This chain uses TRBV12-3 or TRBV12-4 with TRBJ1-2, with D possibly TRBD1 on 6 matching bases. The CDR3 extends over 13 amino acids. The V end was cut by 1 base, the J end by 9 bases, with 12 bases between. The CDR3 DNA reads TGTGCCAGCAGTTTAGAACAGGGAATGAGCTACACCTTC. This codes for CASSLEQGMSYTF.

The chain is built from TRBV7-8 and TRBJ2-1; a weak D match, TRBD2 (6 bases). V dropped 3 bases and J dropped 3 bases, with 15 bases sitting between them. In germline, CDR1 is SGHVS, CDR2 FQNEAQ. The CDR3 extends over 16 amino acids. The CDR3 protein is CASSLARGGVYNEQFF. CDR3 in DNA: TGTGCCAGCAGCTTGGCCCGAGGCGGGGTCTACAATGAGCAGTTCTTC. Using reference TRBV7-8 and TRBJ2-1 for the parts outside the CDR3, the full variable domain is GAGVSQSPRYKVAKRGQDVALRCDPISGHVSLFWYQQALGQGPEFLTYFQNEAQLDKSGLPSDRFFAERPEGSVSTLKIQRTQQEDSAVYLCASSLARGGVYNEQFFGPGTRLTVL.

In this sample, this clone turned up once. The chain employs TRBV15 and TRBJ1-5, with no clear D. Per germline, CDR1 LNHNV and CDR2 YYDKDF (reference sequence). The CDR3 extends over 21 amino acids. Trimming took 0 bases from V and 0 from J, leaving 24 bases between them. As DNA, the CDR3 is TGTGCCACCAGCAGAGATTTAAGCGGACCCCCCATGAAAGATAGCAATCAGCCCCAGCATTTT. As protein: CATSRDLSGPPMKDSNQPQHF.

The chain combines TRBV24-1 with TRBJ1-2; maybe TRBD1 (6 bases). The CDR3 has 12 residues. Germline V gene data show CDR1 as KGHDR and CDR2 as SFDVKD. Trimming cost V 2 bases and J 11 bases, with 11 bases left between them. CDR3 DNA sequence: TGTGCCACCAGTGATTCAGGGGATAGATACACCTTC. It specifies CATSDSGDRYTF.

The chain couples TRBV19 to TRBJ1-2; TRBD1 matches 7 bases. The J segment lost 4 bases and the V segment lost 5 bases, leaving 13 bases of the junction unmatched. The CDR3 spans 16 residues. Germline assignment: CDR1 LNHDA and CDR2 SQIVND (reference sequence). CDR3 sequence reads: CASSQRDSRSGYGYTF. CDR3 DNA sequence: TGTGCCAGTAGTCAACGGGACAGCCGGTCGGGCTATGGCTACACCTTC.

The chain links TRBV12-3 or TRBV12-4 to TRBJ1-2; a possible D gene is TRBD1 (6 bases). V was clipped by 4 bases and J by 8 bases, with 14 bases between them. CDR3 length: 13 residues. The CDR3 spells CASSSPHRDGYTF. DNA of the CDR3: TGTGCCAGCAGTTCACCCCACAGGGACGGCTACACCTTC.

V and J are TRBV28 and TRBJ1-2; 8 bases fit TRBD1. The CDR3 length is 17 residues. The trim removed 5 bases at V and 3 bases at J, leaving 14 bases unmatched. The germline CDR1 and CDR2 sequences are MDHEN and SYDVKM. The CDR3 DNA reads TGTGCCAGCAGTATAGGACAGGGTGCTGGGGGGTACTATGGCTACACCTTC. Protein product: CASSIGQGAGGYYGYTF.

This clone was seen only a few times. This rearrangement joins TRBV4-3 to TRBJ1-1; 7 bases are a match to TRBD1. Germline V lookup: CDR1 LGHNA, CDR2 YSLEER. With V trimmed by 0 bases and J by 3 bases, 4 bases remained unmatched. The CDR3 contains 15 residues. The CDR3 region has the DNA TGCGCCAGCAGCCAAGAGACAGGGCCGGACACTGAAGCTTTCTTT. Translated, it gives CASSQETGPDTEAFF.